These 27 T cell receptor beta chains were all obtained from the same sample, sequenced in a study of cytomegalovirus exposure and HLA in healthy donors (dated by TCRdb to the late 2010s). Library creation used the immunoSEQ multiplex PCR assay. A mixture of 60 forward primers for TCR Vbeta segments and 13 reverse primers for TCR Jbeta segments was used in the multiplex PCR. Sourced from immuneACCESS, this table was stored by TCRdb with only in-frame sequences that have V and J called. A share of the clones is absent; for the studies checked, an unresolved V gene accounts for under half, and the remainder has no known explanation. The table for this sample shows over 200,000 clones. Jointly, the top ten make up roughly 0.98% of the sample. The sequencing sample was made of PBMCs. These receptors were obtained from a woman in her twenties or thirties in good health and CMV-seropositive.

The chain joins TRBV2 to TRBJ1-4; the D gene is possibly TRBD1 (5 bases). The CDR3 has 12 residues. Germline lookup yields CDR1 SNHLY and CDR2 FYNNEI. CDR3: CAAGATNEKLFF. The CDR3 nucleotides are TGTGCAGCGGGGGCAACTAATGAAAAACTGTTTTTT.

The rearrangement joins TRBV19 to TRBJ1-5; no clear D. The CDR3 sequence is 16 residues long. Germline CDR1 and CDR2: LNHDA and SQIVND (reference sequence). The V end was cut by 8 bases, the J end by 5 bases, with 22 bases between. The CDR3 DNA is TGTGCCAGTTGTGAACAGATAACACGAGCCGATCAGCCCCAGCATTTT. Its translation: CASCEQITRADQPQHF.

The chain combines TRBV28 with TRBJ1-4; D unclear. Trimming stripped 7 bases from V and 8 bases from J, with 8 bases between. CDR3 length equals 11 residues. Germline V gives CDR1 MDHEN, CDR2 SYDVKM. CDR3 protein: CASTPGEKLFF. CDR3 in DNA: TGTGCCAGCACCCCCGGGGAAAAACTGTTTTTT.

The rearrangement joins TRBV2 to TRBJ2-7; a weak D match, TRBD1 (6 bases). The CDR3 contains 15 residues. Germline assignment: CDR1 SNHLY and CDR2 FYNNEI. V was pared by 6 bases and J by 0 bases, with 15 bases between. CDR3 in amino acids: CASSTGSALSYEQYF. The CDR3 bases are TGTGCCAGCAGCACAGGGTCAGCCCTCTCCTACGAGCAGTACTTC.

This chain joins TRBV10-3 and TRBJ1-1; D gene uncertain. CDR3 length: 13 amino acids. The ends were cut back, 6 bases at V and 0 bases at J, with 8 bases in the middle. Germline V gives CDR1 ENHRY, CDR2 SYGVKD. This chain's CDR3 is CAISGTVNTEAFF. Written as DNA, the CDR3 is TGTGCCATCAGCGGTACAGTGAACACTGAAGCTTTCTTT.

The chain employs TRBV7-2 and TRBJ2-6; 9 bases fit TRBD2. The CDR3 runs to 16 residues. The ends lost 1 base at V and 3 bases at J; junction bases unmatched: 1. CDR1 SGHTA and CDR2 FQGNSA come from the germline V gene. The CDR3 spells CASSLGAGGGANVLTF. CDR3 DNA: TGTGCCAGCAGCTTAGGAGCGGGAGGTGGGGCCAACGTCCTGACTTTC.

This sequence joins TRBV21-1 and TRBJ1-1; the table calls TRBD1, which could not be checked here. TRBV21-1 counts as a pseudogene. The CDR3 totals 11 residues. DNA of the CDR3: TGTGCCAGGTCAGGGTGGACTGAAGCTTTCTTT. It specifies CARSGWTEAFF.

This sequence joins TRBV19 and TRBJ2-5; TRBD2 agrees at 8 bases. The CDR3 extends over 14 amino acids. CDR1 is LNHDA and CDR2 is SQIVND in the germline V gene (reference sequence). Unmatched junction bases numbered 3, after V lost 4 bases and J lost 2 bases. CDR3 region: CASSTTSGQETQYF. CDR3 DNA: TGTGCCAGTAGTACTACTAGCGGTCAAGAGACCCAGTACTTC.

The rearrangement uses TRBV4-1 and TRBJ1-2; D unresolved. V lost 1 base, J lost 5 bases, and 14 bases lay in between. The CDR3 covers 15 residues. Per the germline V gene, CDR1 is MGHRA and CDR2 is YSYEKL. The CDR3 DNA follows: TGCGCCAGCAGCCAAGGAGAGGGCGCCGCGTATGGCTACACCTTC. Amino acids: CASSQGEGAAYGYTF.

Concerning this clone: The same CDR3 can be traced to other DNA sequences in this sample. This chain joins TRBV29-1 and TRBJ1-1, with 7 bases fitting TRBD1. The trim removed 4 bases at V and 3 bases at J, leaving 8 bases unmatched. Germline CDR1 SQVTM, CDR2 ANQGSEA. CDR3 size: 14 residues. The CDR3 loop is CSVAAGGLDTEAFF. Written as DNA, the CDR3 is TGCAGCGTTGCGGCAGGGGGTTTGGACACTGAAGCTTTCTTT.

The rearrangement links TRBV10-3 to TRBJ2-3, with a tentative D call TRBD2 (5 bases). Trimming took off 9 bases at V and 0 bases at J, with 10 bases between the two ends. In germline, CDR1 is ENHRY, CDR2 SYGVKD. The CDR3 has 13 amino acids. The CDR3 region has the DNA TGTGCCATGCAAGCGGAGAGCACAGATACGCAGTATTTT. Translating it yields CAMQAESTDTQYF.

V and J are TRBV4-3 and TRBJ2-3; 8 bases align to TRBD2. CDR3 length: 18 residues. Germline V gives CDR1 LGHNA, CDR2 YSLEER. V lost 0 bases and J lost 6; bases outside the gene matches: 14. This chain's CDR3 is CASSQDGLSGSHMDTQYF. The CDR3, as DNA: TGCGCCAGCAGCCAAGATGGCCTCAGCGGGAGTCATATGGATACGCAGTATTTT.

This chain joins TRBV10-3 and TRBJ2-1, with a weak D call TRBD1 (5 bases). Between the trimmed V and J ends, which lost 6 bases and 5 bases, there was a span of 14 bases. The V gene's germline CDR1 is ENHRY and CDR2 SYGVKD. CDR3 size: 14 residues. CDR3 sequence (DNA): TGTGCCATCAGGAGGCAGGGTGTCCACAATGAGCAGTTCTTC. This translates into CAIRRQGVHNEQFF.

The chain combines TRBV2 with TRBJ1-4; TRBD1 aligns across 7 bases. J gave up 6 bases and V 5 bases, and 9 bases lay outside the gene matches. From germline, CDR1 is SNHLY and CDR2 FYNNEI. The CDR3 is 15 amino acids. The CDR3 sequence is CASSRDRVYDEKLFF. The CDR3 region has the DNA TGTGCCAGCAGTCGTGACAGGGTTTACGATGAAAAACTGTTTTTT.

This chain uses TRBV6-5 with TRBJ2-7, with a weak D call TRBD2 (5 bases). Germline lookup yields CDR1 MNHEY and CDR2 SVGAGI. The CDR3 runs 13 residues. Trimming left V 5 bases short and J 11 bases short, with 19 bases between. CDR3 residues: CASSPPGVGRKYF. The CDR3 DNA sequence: TGTGCCAGCAGTCCTCCCGGGGTGGGTCGGAAGTACTTC.

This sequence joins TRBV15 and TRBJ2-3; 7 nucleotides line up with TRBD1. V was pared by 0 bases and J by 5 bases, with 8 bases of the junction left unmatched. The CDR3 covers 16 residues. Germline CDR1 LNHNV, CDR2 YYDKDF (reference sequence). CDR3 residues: CATSRDMGQWKDTQYF. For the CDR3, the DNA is TGTGCCACCAGCAGAGATATGGGACAGTGGAAAGATACGCAGTATTTT.

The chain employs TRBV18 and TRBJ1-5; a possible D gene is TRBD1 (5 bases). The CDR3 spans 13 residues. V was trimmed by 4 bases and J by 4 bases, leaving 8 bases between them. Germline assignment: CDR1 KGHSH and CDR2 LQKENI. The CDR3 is CASSLDRNQPQHF. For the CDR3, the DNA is TGTGCCAGCTCACTAGACAGAAATCAGCCCCAGCATTTT.

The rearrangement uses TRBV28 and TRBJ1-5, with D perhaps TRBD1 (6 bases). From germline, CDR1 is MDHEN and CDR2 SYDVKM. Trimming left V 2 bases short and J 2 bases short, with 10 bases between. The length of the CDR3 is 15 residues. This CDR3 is CASSLQGLGNQPQHF. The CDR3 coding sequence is TGTGCCAGCAGTTTACAGGGGTTGGGCAATCAGCCCCAGCATTTT. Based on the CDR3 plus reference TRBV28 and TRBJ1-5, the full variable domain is DVKVTQSSRYLVKRTGEKVFLECVQDMDHENMFWYRQDPGLGLRLIYFSYDVKMKEKGDIPEGYSVSREKKERFSLILESASTNQTSMYLCASSLQGLGNQPQHFGDGTRLSIL.

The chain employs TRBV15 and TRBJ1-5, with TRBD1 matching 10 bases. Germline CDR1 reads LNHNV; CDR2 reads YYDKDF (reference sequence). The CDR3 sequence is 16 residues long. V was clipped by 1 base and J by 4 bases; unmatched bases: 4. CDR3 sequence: CATSRGRQGANQPQHF. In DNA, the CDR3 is TGTGCCACCAGCAGAGGCCGACAGGGGGCGAATCAGCCCCAGCATTTT.

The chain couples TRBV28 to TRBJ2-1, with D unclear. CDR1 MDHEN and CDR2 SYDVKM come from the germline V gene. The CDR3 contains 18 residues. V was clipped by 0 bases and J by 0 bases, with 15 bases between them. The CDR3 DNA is TGTGCCAGCAGTTTATGGGGCCAATCCTTGAGCTCCTACAATGAGCAGTTCTTC. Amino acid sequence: CASSLWGQSLSSYNEQFF.

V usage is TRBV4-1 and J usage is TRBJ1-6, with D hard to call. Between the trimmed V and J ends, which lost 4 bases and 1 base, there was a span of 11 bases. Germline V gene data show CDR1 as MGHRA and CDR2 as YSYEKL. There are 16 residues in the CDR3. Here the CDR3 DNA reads TGCGCCAGCAGCCCTTTCAGGCAGTCCTATAATTCACCCCTCCACTTT. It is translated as CASSPFRQSYNSPLHF.

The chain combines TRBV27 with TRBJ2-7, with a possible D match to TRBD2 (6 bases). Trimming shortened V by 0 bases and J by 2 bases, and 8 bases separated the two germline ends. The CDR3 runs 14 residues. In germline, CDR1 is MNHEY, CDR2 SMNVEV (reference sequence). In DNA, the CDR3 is TGTGCCAGCAGTTTATCTGGGGGGACCTACGAGCAGTACTTC. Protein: CASSLSGGTYEQYF.

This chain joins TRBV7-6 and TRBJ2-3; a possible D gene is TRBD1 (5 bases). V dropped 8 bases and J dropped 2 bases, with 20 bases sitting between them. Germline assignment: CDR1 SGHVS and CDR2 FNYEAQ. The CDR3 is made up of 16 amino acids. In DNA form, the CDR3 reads TGTGCCAGCCGGAAAAGAGGACAAATTCTCACAGATACGCAGTATTTT. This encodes CASRKRGQILTDTQYF.

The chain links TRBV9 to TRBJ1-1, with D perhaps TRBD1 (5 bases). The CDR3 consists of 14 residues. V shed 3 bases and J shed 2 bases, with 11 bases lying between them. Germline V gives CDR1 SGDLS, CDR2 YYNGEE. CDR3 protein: CASSEYGGNTEAFF. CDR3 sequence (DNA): TGTGCCAGCAGCGAATACGGGGGTAACACTGAAGCTTTCTTT.

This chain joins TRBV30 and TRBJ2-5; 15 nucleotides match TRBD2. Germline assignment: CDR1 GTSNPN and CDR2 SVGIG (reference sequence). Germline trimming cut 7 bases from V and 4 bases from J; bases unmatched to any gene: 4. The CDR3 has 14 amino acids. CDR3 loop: CALRTSGRAETQYF. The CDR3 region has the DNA TGTGCCTTACGGACTAGCGGGAGGGCAGAGACCCAGTACTTC.

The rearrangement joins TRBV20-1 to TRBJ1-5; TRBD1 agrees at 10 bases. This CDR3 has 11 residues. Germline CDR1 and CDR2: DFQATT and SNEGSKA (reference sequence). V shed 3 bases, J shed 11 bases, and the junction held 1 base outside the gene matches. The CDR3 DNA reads TGCAGTGCTAGGGGACAGGGGACCCAGCATTTT. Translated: CSARGQGTQHF.

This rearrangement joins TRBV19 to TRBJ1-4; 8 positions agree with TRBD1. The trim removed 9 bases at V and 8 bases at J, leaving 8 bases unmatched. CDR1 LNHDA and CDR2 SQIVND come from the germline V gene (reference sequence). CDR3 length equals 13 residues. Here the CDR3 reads CASRDRGGEKLFF. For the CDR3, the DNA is TGTGCCAGCAGAGACAGGGGTGGAGAAAAACTGTTTTTT.